This entry describes one T cell receptor beta chain. Primers: 60 Vbeta forward and 13 Jbeta reverse. TCRdb's copy holds only in-frame clones and misses some; the assay was immunoSEQ multiplex PCR. This listing includes some 46,000 clones. These data originate in a study of cytomegalovirus exposure and HLA in healthy donors. The specimen sequenced was PBMCs. The receptor was derived from a male donor in good health and CMV-seronegative.

The CDR3 spells CASSLSGGEAFF. DNA of the CDR3: TGCGCCAGCAGCTTATCAGGTGGCGAAGCTTTCTTT. The V and J genes are TRBV5-1 and TRBJ1-1; no clear D. CDR1 and CDR2 from the germline V gene are SGHRS and YFSETQ. The CDR3 is made up of 12 amino acids. Trimming cost V 2 bases and J 8 bases, with 10 bases left between them.